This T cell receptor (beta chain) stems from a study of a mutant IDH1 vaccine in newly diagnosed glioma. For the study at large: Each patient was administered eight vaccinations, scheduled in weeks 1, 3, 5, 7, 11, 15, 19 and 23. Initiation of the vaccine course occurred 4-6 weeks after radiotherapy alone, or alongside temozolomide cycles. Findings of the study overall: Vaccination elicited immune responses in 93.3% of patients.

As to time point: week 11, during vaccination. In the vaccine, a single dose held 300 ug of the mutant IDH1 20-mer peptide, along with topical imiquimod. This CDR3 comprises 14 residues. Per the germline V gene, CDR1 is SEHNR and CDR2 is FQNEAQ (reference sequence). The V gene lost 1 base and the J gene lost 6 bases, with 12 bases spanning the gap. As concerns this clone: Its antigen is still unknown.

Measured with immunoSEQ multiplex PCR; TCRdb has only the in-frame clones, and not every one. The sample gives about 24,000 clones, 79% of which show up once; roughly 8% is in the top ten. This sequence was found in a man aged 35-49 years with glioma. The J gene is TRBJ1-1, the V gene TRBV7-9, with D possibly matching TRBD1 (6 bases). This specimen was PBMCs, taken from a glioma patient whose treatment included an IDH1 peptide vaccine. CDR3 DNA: TGTGCCAGCAGCTTAGTGTCAGGGGTTGCTGAAGCTTTCTTT. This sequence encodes CASSLVSGVAEAFF. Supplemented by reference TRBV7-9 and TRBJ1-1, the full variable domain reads DTGVSQNPRHKITKRGQNVTFRCDPISEHNRLYWYRQTLGQGPEFLTYFQNEAQLEKSRLLSDRFSAERPKGSFSTLEIQRTEQGDSAMYLCASSLVSGVAEAFFGQGTRLTVV.